The 9 T cell receptor beta chains listed next were all sequenced from one sample in a study of control samples from healthy donors and cancer patients. Here immunoSEQ multiplex PCR was the method, and the copy in TCRdb shows in-frame clones only, minus some. This sample yields under 200,000 clones, of which 91% are seen a single time; approximately 1.5% belongs to the top ten. Sequencing input: blood. These receptors all stem from a woman in her 30s in good health.

V and J are TRBV5-5 and TRBJ1-1; no firm D call. The CDR3 totals 15 residues. Trimming removed 3 bases from V and 1 base from J, with 13 bases in between. Looked up from germline, CDR1 is SGHKS and CDR2 is YYEKEE (reference sequence). As DNA, the CDR3 is TGTGCCAGCAGCTATCAACCTCATGGGAACACTGAAGCTTTCTTT. Residues: CASSYQPHGNTEAFF.

This chain connects TRBV18 to TRBJ2-7; 9 nucleotides align to TRBD1. V lost 3 bases and J lost 2; bases outside the gene matches: 5. This CDR3 has 15 residues. Germline V gene data show CDR1 as KGHSH and CDR2 as LQKENI. The CDR3 sequence is CASSPRTGETYEQYF. DNA for the CDR3: TGTGCCAGCTCACCCAGGACAGGGGAAACCTACGAGCAGTACTTC.

As for this clone: The sample has other DNA sequences that encode this CDR3 too. J is TRBJ1-2 and V is TRBV6-2 or TRBV6-3; D not resolved. This CDR3 region has 12 residues. In germline, CDR1 is MNHEY, CDR2 SVGEGT. Trimming cost V 2 bases and J 2 bases, with 3 bases left between them. The CDR3 sequence: CASSYRNYGYTF. The CDR3 nucleotides read TGTGCCAGCAGTTACAGGAACTATGGCTACACCTTC.

This clone came up once. The rearrangement uses TRBV10-3 and TRBJ2-4; 10 bases align to TRBD1. The germline V gene encodes CDR1 ENHRY and CDR2 SYGVKD. The junction had 5 bases not matched to a gene; V was cut back by 0 bases and J by 3 bases. The CDR3 contains 17 residues. The CDR3 is CAISESAGQGDKNIQYF. CDR3 DNA sequence: TGTGCCATCAGTGAGTCGGCCGGACAGGGGGACAAAAACATTCAGTACTTC.

A note on this clone: The sample carries other DNA sequences with the same CDR3. The chain links TRBV7-2 to TRBJ2-2, with 7 bases aligning to TRBD2. The CDR3 contains 17 residues. V gave up 1 base and J gave up 0 bases; unmatched junction bases: 5. From germline, CDR1 is SGHTA and CDR2 FQGNSA. CDR3 region: CASSLGGGSPNTGELFF. In DNA form, the CDR3 reads TGTGCCAGCAGCTTAGGGGGGGGTAGCCCGAACACCGGGGAGCTGTTTTTT.

The J gene is TRBJ2-7, the V gene TRBV27, with TRBD2 matching 13 bases. The CDR3 extends over 16 amino acids. V shed 3 bases and J 2 bases; nucleotides not matched to a gene: 4. In germline, CDR1 is MNHEY, CDR2 SMNVEV (reference sequence). As DNA, the CDR3 is TGTGCCAGCAGTTTCATAACTAGCGGGAGGGCCTACGAGCAGTACTTC. Protein product: CASSFITSGRAYEQYF.

The chain links TRBV24-1 to TRBJ1-2, with 9 bases fitting TRBD1. Germline trimming cut 5 bases from V and 5 bases from J; bases unmatched to any gene: 5. Germline loops: CDR1 KGHDR, CDR2 SFDVKD. CDR3 length equals 14 residues. The CDR3 is CATSGDRAGYGYTF. DNA for the CDR3: TGTGCCACCAGTGGGGACAGGGCGGGGTATGGCTACACCTTC.

This chain uses TRBV2 with TRBJ1-1, with a possible D match to TRBD1 (5 bases). This CDR3 comprises 13 residues. Trimming stripped 3 bases from V and 4 bases from J, with 9 bases between. Germline V CDR1 and CDR2: SNHLY, FYNNEI. The CDR3 region has the DNA TGTGCCAGCAGTGAGCAAGGGGTCACTGAAGCTTTCTTT. This gives the protein CASSEQGVTEAFF.

This clone has just a few counts. The J gene is TRBJ1-1, the V gene TRBV2; possibly TRBD1 for D (5 bases). The CDR3 consists of 13 residues. The V end lost 7 bases, the J end lost 1 base, and 10 bases lay between the germline ends. Germline loops: CDR1 SNHLY, CDR2 FYNNEI. The CDR3 nucleotides read TGTGCCAGCACGGGACTGCCGAACACTGAAGCTTTCTTT. This gives the protein CASTGLPNTEAFF.